This T cell receptor (beta chain) was sequenced during a study of cytomegalovirus exposure and HLA in healthy donors. 13 Jbeta primers and 60 Vbeta primers were used for the PCR. TCRdb keeps only in-frame clones here, not all; method: immunoSEQ multiplex PCR. This table has some 130,000 clones, 80% appearing once. A single count supports this clone. The antigen remains undetermined. Germline V gene lookup returns CDR1 SSHAT and CDR2 FNYEAQ (reference sequence). This CDR3 is 14 amino acids long. The junction had 3 bases not matched to a gene; V was cut back by 0 bases and J by 4 bases. Study-level points and caveats: The authors listed 180 or so TCR beta chains as cytomegalovirus-associated. Reports showed the classifier diagnosing cytomegalovirus status with high specificity and sensitivity. Later analysis showed TCR association rates varying by HLA locus, highest for DRB1 and lowest for HLA-C. Analyses of presence and absence presupposed an approximately uniform sequencing depth across donors.

Sequenced sample: PBMCs. This receptor was identified in a male donor in good health and CMV-seronegative. The chain uses TRBV7-7 and TRBJ2-7; 7 positions agree with TRBD2. CDR3: CASSLAGREYEQYF. The CDR3 bases are TGTGCCAGCAGCTTAGCGGGGCGGGAGTACGAGCAGTACTTC. The full variable domain, with the rest looked up from reference TRBV7-7 and TRBJ2-7, is GAGVSQSPRYKVTKRGQDVTLRCDPISSHATLYWYQQALGQGPEFLTYFNYEAQPDKSGLPSDRFSAERPEGSISTLTIQRTEQRDSAMYRCASSLAGREYEQYFGPGTRLTVT.